The entry below gives a single T cell receptor beta chain sequence along with its context. These data come from a study of blood T cells in healthy people across ages. This CDR3 region has 12 residues. With 4 bases removed from V and 5 bases from J, the gap between germline ends came to 12 bases. Looked up from germline, CDR1 is SQVTM and CDR2 is ANQGSEA. Together with a sample-barcoded 5' primer, a J-beta primer mix was included in a second PCR lasting roughly 6 to 12 cycles. TCRdb reprocessed the 5' RACE reads with MiXCR, giving one entry per CDR3 protein. The sample has 1,500,000 or so distinct CDR3 sequences, 45% to 70% seen once.

Sequencing was carried out using blood. The chain has TRBV29-1 and TRBJ2-7; unclear D gene. This clonotype was obtained from a man aged 18 to 35 in good health. The CDR3 DNA follows: TGCAGCGTTGTGAAGGACGGAAACGAGCAGTACTTC. As protein: CSVVKDGNEQYF.